Listed below are T cell receptor beta chains from one sample, sequenced in a study of shared clonotypes between healthy human individuals. The data were produced by immunoSEQ multiplex PCR, yet TCRdb's version contains in-frame clones alone and is incomplete. The sample holds 400,000 to 600,000 clones, more than 75% seen once. Sequenced sample: PBMCs. The receptor source for this set is a woman in her thirties or forties in good health. Some clones in this sample may be carry-over from other donors' samples. CDR3s include the opening cysteine and the closing phenylalanine or tryptophan. A D gene is named only where the DNA matches it firmly. Clone size appears in some rows only: once, few, many, or a class for an expanded clone.

V	size	J	D	CDR3	DNA
TRBV19	-	TRBJ2-3	-	CASSIDPVSATQYF	TGTGCCAGTAGTATAGATCCTGTCTCAGCTACGCAGTATTTT
TRBV15	-	TRBJ2-1	TRBD2	CATSTPVVLAGTYNEQFF	TGTGCCACCAGCACCCCCGTCGTGTTAGCGGGGACCTACAATGAGCAGTTCTTC
TRBV5-1	-	TRBJ2-1	-	CASSLDGPGSYNEQFF	TGCGCCAGCAGCCTGGATGGACCAGGCTCCTACAATGAGCAGTTCTTC
TRBV10-2	-	TRBJ2-6	-	CASSRLVQSRANVLTF	TGCGCCAGCAGTCGTTTAGTACAAAGTCGGGCCAACGTCCTGACTTTC
TRBV7-2	-	TRBJ1-1	TRBD1	CASSDSNRGKAFF	TGTGCCAGCAGCGACAGCAACAGGGGGAAAGCTTTCTTT
TRBV2	once	TRBJ2-5	-	CASSVDQETQYF	TGTGCCAGCAGTGTGGATCAAGAGACCCAGTACTTC
TRBV28	-	TRBJ2-3	-	CASSLYGPGTDTQYF	TGTGCCAGCAGTTTATACGGGCCTGGCACAGATACGCAGTATTTT
TRBV15	once	TRBJ1-4	-	CATSRGGVEKLFF	TGTGCCACCAGCAGAGGAGGGGTTGAAAAACTGTTTTTT
TRBV5-6	-	TRBJ2-7	TRBD2	CASSLAASGRVEQYF	TGTGCCAGCAGCTTGGCGGCTAGCGGGAGGGTCGAGCAGTACTTC
TRBV18	-	TRBJ1-2	TRBD1	CASSPDTGQGARGYTF	TGTGCCAGCTCACCAGACACGGGACAGGGGGCGCGGGGCTACACCTTC
TRBV30	-	TRBJ2-1	-	CAWRGDNEQFF	TGTGCCTGGAGGGGGGACAATGAGCAGTTCTTC
TRBV6-1	-	TRBJ2-1	-	CASRRNEQFF	TGTGCCAGCAGGCGCAATGAGCAGTTCTTC
TRBV5-1	-	TRBJ2-1	-	CASSFSNEQFF	TGCGCCAGCAGCTTTAGCAATGAGCAGTTCTTC
TRBV6-1	-	TRBJ2-6	TRBD1	CASSGQGPAGANVLTF	TGTGCCAGCAGTGGACAGGGGCCAGCTGGGGCCAACGTCCTGACTTTC
TRBV30	-	TRBJ1-6	-	CAWSSGRYNSPLHF	TGTGCCTGGAGTAGTGGACGGTATAATTCACCCCTCCACTTT
TRBV7-2	few	TRBJ1-5	-	CASSLTAVGQPQHF	TGTGCCAGCAGCTTGACAGCCGTTGGCCAGCCCCAGCATTTT
TRBV9	-	TRBJ1-6	-	CASSVASENSPLHF	TGTGCCAGCAGCGTAGCTTCGGAAAATTCACCCCTCCACTTT
TRBV11-3	-	TRBJ2-1	TRBD2	CASSLGGTSAYNEQFF	TGTGCCAGCAGCTTAGGTGGGACTAGCGCGTACAATGAGCAGTTCTTC
TRBV11-3	once	TRBJ2-5	-	CASSQGGLYQETQYF	TGTGCCAGCAGCCAAGGGGGGCTGTACCAAGAGACCCAGTACTTC
TRBV28	-	TRBJ1-1	-	CASSSTDRTEAFF	TGTGCCAGCAGTTCAACAGACAGGACTGAAGCTTTCTTT
TRBV9	few	TRBJ1-1	-	CASSDVQNRGTEAFF	TGTGCCAGCAGCGATGTTCAAAATCGGGGCACTGAAGCTTTCTTT
TRBV11-3	few	TRBJ2-1	-	CASSLVAGAYNEQFF	TGTGCCAGCAGCTTAGTCGCGGGGGCTTACAATGAGCAGTTCTTC
TRBV9	-	TRBJ2-1	TRBD2	CASSGEGGRLSSYNEQFF	TGTGCCAGCAGCGGGGAGGGTGGGCGGCTAAGCTCCTACAATGAGCAGTTCTTC
TRBV29-1	-	TRBJ2-1	TRBD2	CSVEGGSRSYNEQFF	TGCAGCGTTGAGGGGGGGTCACGATCCTACAATGAGCAGTTCTTC
TRBV6-1	-	TRBJ2-1	TRBD2	CASSPGTTRNEQFF	TGTGCCAGCAGTCCCGGGACTACCAGGAATGAGCAGTTCTTC
TRBV6-1	-	TRBJ2-7	TRBD1	CASSEEWDSTYEQYF	TGTGCCAGCAGTGAAGAATGGGACAGTACTTACGAGCAGTACTTC
TRBV19	once	TRBJ2-1	-	CASSSVYNEQFF	TGTGCCAGTTCTAGCGTTTACAATGAGCAGTTCTTC
TRBV5-4	-	TRBJ2-3	-	CASSSATTQDTQYF	TGTGCCAGCAGCTCGGCTACTACGCAAGATACGCAGTATTTT
TRBV28	-	TRBJ2-3	TRBD2	CASSFASGFDTQYF	TGTGCCAGCAGTTTCGCTAGCGGGTTTGATACGCAGTATTTT
TRBV28	-	TRBJ2-5	TRBD2	CASNPKGTSGTWQETQYF	TGTGCCAGCAACCCCAAAGGGACTAGCGGGACTTGGCAAGAGACCCAGTACTTC
TRBV5-1	-	TRBJ2-7	TRBD1	CASSLEGTGGYEQYF	TGCGCCAGCAGCTTGGAGGGGACAGGGGGCTACGAGCAGTACTTC
TRBV7-2	-	TRBJ2-2	-	CASSLTNTGELFF	TGTGCCAGCAGCTTGACGAACACCGGGGAGCTGTTTTTT
TRBV5-6	-	TRBJ2-1	-	CASSLLRERSNEQFF	TGTGCCAGCAGCTTGCTCCGGGAGCGGAGCAATGAGCAGTTCTTC
TRBV5-1	-	TRBJ2-2	TRBD2	CASNRAGELRELFF	TGCGCCAGCAACCGAGCGGGGGAACTGCGGGAGCTGTTTTTT
TRBV5-6	few	TRBJ1-2	-	CASSLRQTYGYTF	TGTGCCAGCAGCTTGAGGCAGACCTATGGCTACACCTTC
TRBV10-1	-	TRBJ2-5	TRBD2	CASSEALAGGWETQYF	TGCGCCAGCAGTGAGGCCCTAGCGGGAGGTTGGGAGACCCAGTACTTC
TRBV5-1	-	TRBJ1-1	TRBD1	CASSGNRGEAFF	TGCGCCAGCAGCGGAAACAGGGGTGAAGCTTTCTTT
TRBV27	-	TRBJ1-4	-	CASKLAGATNEKLFF	TGTGCCAGCAAGTTGGCGGGGGCAACTAATGAAAAACTGTTTTTT
TRBV5-1	-	TRBJ2-3	TRBD2	CASSFQTSATDTQYF	TGCGCCAGCAGTTTTCAGACTAGCGCCACAGATACGCAGTATTTT
TRBV19	-	TRBJ1-2	-	CASSISGADRIYGYTF	TGTGCCAGTAGTATTTCAGGCGCGGACAGAATTTATGGCTACACCTTC
TRBV7-2	-	TRBJ2-5	-	CASSLVRKETQYF	TGTGCCAGCAGCTTAGTGCGGAAAGAGACCCAGTACTTC
TRBV4-1	-	TRBJ1-2	-	CASSPLARGGYGYTF	TGCGCCAGCAGCCCGCTGGCCCGGGGCGGCTATGGCTACACCTTC
TRBV30	-	TRBJ2-7	-	CAWQGGYEQYF	TGTGCCTGGCAGGGTGGTTACGAGCAGTACTTC
TRBV30	-	TRBJ1-3	-	CAWSVEARGGNTIYF	TGTGCCTGGAGTGTAGAAGCCCGTGGCGGAAACACCATATATTTT
TRBV7-2	-	TRBJ2-7	TRBD1	CASSPQGGLTYEQYF	TGTGCCAGCAGCCCACAGGGGGGTCTAACCTACGAGCAGTACTTC
TRBV5-4	few	TRBJ2-5	-	CASSLNRLETQYF	TGTGCCAGCAGCTTGAACAGGTTGGAGACCCAGTACTTC
TRBV28	-	TRBJ1-4	TRBD1	CASSPFLDRLNEKLFF	TGTGCCAGCAGCCCTTTCTTGGACAGGTTGAATGAAAAACTGTTTTTT
TRBV7-9	-	TRBJ2-2	-	CASSFGGGNTGELFF	TGTGCCAGCAGCTTTGGGGGCGGGAACACCGGGGAGCTGTTTTTT
TRBV28	-	TRBJ1-1	-	CASSLNGGGTEAFF	TGTGCCAGCAGTTTAAACGGGGGAGGCACTGAAGCTTTCTTT
TRBV30	-	TRBJ2-2	-	CAWSAENTGELFF	TGTGCCTGGAGTGCAGAAAACACCGGGGAGCTGTTTTTT
TRBV5-1	-	TRBJ1-4	-	CASSAGTSAAEKLFF	TGCGCCAGCAGCGCAGGGACCTCCGCGGCTGAAAAACTGTTTTTT
TRBV18	-	TRBJ1-1	-	CASSPQQGVTEAFF	TGTGCCAGCTCACCGCAACAGGGCGTCACTGAAGCTTTCTTT
TRBV19	-	TRBJ2-6	-	CASGGAGGGRAGANVLTF	TGTGCCAGCGGTGGGGCGGGCGGCGGAAGGGCTGGGGCCAACGTCCTGACTTTC
TRBV6-5	-	TRBJ1-1	-	CASSLDANTEAFF	TGTGCCAGCAGCTTGGACGCGAACACTGAAGCTTTCTTT
TRBV15	-	TRBJ2-7	-	CATSGKNYEQYF	TGTGCCACCAGCGGGAAGAACTACGAGCAGTACTTC